The clone carrying this T cell receptor (beta chain) was detected only a few times. Its specificity is unknown. TCRdb redid the calling of the reads with MiXCR, one entry per CDR3 protein. Among 35,000 to 55,000 distinct CDR3 sequences, roughly a fifth were seen once, and the ten largest hold approximately 55%. This sample was taken from a study of T cell repertoires in cytomegalovirus infection. The wider study: Evidence of both CMV infection and a matching HLA type came from public TCR beta signatures. General study results and limits: Accumulated public TCR beta family frequency recognized individuals carrying CMV together with the relevant HLA. Predominance within the ex vivo response was attributable to HLA-C-restricted CMV-specific TCR beta clonotypes.

The CDR3 covers 15 residues. Trimming pared 6 bases from V and 2 bases from J, leaving 15 bases between. Germline CDR1 is MNHEY and CDR2 is SMNVEV (reference sequence). This TCR came from a human donor in good health (CMV status not recorded). Some clones in this sample may be carry-over from other donors' samples. Sequencing used CD8+ T cells from cultured PBMCs, obtained from culture after CMV antigen stimulation. The rearrangement uses TRBV27 and TRBJ2-3; D remains unclear. In DNA, the CDR3 is TGTGCCAGCAGGACTTTGAACACCTTCACAGATACGCAGTATTTT. Translating it yields CASRTLNTFTDTQYF.